The rows below give T cell receptor beta chains drawn from one sample of a study of breast tumors, draining lymph nodes, adjacent tissues. TCRdb called the multiplex PCR reads again in MiXCR, with one record for every CDR3 protein. The sample includes approximately 200,000 distinct CDR3 sequences, approximately 33% seen only once; the top ten take around 4.4%. Source material: axillary lymph node tissue. The receptors derive from a female donor with breast cancer. Some clones in this sample may be carry-over from other donors' samples. Each CDR3 is given with its conserved first and last residue. The order of the fields is CDR3 length, V gene, clone size, J gene, D gene, CDR3 DNA, CDR3 protein. D genes are given only for firm matches. For some rows the clone size is stated as once, few or many, or as a class when expanded; others skip it.

length: 16; V: TRBV5-1; size: -; J: TRBJ2-2; D: TRBD1; DNA: TGCGCCAGCTCTACTCAAGGGACAGCGAACACCGGGGAGCTGTTTTTT; CDR3: CASSTQGTANTGELFF
length: 15; V: TRBV7-7; size: -; J: TRBJ2-1; D: TRBD1; DNA: TGTGCTAGCAGCTTAGCGACAGGGCCGCGGAATGAGCAGTTCTTC; CDR3: CASSLATGPRNEQFF
length: 15; V: TRBV27; size: few; J: TRBJ2-1; D: TRBD2; DNA: TGTGCCAGCAGTTTGGGGCTAGCGGGAGGGGGTGAGCAGTTCTTC; CDR3: CASSLGLAGGGEQFF
length: 15; V: TRBV6-5; size: -; J: TRBJ2-5; D: TRBD1; DNA: TGTGCCAGCAGTCACTCGAAAAGGGGGCGAGAGACCCAGTACTTC; CDR3: CASSHSKRGRETQYF
length: 17; V: TRBV6-5; size: many; J: TRBJ1-2; D: -; DNA: TGTGCCAGCTCCCCAGGGAGGGAGGGCTATGCGGGCTATGGCTACACCTTC; CDR3: CASSPGREGYAGYGYTF
length: 16; V: TRBV4-3; size: -; J: TRBJ2-1; D: -; DNA: TGCGCCAGCAGCCAAAACGACAGCGGCTCCTACAATGAGCAGTTCTTC; CDR3: CASSQNDSGSYNEQFF
length: 13; V: TRBV19; size: many; J: TRBJ2-3; D: TRBD1; DNA: TGTGCCAGTAGTCCAACAGGGGCAGATACGCAGTATTTT; CDR3: CASSPTGADTQYF
length: 12; V: TRBV24-1; size: -; J: TRBJ2-5; D: TRBD2; DNA: TGTGCCACCAGTGGACTAGCGGGGATGAAGTACTTC; CDR3: CATSGLAGMKYF
length: 18; V: TRBV7-2; size: -; J: TRBJ2-3; D: -; DNA: -; CDR3: CASSTYLCSAGVGDTQYF
length: 13; V: TRBV7-8; size: -; J: TRBJ1-6; D: -; DNA: TGTGCCATAACGAGACAAAATAATTCACCCCTCCACTTT; CDR3: CAITRQNNSPLHF
length: 16; V: TRBV5-1; size: -; J: TRBJ2-6; D: TRBD1; DNA: TGCGCCAGCAGGCGGACAGGGTCTTCTGGGGCCAACGTCCTGACTTTC; CDR3: CASRRTGSSGANVLTF
length: 13; V: TRBV18; size: many; J: TRBJ2-7; D: -; DNA: TGTGCCAGCTCACCAGGGGGGACCAGCGAGCAGTACTTC; CDR3: CASSPGGTSEQYF
length: 17; V: TRBV20-1; size: many; J: TRBJ2-7; D: TRBD2; DNA: TGCAGTGCTAAGGGGACTAGCGGGGCCCCGAGCTCCTACGAGCAGTACTTC; CDR3: CSAKGTSGAPSSYEQYF
length: 13; V: TRBV30; size: many; J: TRBJ1-6; D: -; DNA: TGTGCCTGGAGTGTGGTTAGTGGTTCACCCCTCCACTTT; CDR3: CAWSVVSGSPLHF
length: 14; V: TRBV10-2; size: many; J: TRBJ2-3; D: TRBD2; DNA: TGCGCCACCCTAGCGGGGTGGGGCGCAGATACGCAGTATTTT; CDR3: CATLAGWGADTQYF
length: 10; V: TRBV20-1; size: few; J: TRBJ1-2; D: -; DNA: TGCAGTGCTAGTGAGGGGGGGTACACCTTC; CDR3: CSASEGGYTF
length: 14; V: TRBV5-5; size: -; J: TRBJ2-7; D: -; DNA: TGTGCCAGCAGCTTGGAGGATTCTCTCTACGAGCAGTACTTC; CDR3: CASSLEDSLYEQYF
length: 15; V: TRBV24-1; size: many; J: TRBJ2-3; D: -; DNA: TGTGCCACCAGTGATTTGCAGGGAGCGACAGATACGCAGTATTTT; CDR3: CATSDLQGATDTQYF
length: 16; V: TRBV12-3/TRBV12-4; size: many; J: TRBJ1-5; D: TRBD1; DNA: TGTGCCAGCAGTCCCGGGGACAGGGGAAACAATCAGCCCCAGCATTTT; CDR3: CASSPGDRGNNQPQHF
length: 14; V: TRBV19; size: many; J: TRBJ1-2; D: -; DNA: TGTGCCAGTAGTACCCGTGAGGGAGACTATGGCTACACCTTC; CDR3: CASSTREGDYGYTF
length: 15; V: TRBV2; size: -; J: TRBJ1-3; D: -; DNA: TGTGCCAGCAGCGAAGGGTCGTATCCTGGAAACACCATATATTTT; CDR3: CASSEGSYPGNTIYF
length: 15; V: TRBV7-2; size: many; J: TRBJ1-6; D: TRBD1; DNA: TGTGCCAGCAGCTATGAAGGACAGGGCAGGTCACCCCTCCACTTT; CDR3: CASSYEGQGRSPLHF
length: 14; V: TRBV6-6; size: many; J: TRBJ1-5; D: TRBD1; DNA: TGTGCCAGCAGTACGGACAGGAGCAATCAGCCCCAGCATTTT; CDR3: CASSTDRSNQPQHF
length: 13; V: TRBV7-9; size: few; J: TRBJ2-5; D: TRBD1; DNA: TGTGCCATCCGAGGGACAGGGGCAGAGACCCAGTACTTC; CDR3: CAIRGTGAETQYF
length: 14; V: TRBV6-4; size: many; J: TRBJ2-1; D: TRBD1; DNA: TGTGCCAGCAGCACCGGGACAGGCTACAATGAGCAGTTCTTC; CDR3: CASSTGTGYNEQFF
length: 16; V: TRBV3-1; size: many; J: TRBJ1-6; D: TRBD1; DNA: TGTGCCAGCAGCCAACAGACGGGACAGCTTAATTCACCCCTCCACTTT; CDR3: CASSQQTGQLNSPLHF
length: 17; V: TRBV7-2; size: -; J: TRBJ1-6; D: TRBD1; DNA: TGTGCCAGCAGCTTAAAAGCAGGGGGAACTTATAATTCACCCCTCCACTTT; CDR3: CASSLKAGGTYNSPLHF
length: 14; V: TRBV7-6; size: many; J: TRBJ2-2; D: -; DNA: TGTGCCAGCGGTTGGACAGCGAACACCGGGGAGCTGTTTTTT; CDR3: CASGWTANTGELFF
length: 12; V: TRBV7-2; size: -; J: TRBJ1-1; D: TRBD1; DNA: TGTGCCAGCAGCCGACAGGGGTATGAAGCTTTCTTT; CDR3: CASSRQGYEAFF
length: 15; V: TRBV2; size: many; J: TRBJ2-5; D: TRBD2; DNA: TGTGCCAGCATCCTGGGACTAGCGTACCAAGAGACCCAGTACTTC; CDR3: CASILGLAYQETQYF
length: 13; V: TRBV2; size: many; J: TRBJ1-6; D: -; DNA: TGTGCCAGCTCGAGGGGGTTGGACTCACCCCTCCACTTT; CDR3: CASSRGLDSPLHF
length: 14; V: TRBV11-2; size: many; J: TRBJ2-7; D: TRBD2; DNA: TGTGCCAGCAGCTTAGAGCGGGGGGGCTACGAGCAGTACTTC; CDR3: CASSLERGGYEQYF
length: 17; V: TRBV5-1; size: once; J: TRBJ1-6; D: TRBD1; DNA: TGCGCCAGCAGCTTAGTTCTGGGGGACAGGGGTAATTCACCCCTCCACTTT; CDR3: CASSLVLGDRGNSPLHF